Listed here are 27 T cell receptor beta chains from one sample, sequenced in a study of human T cells and chemical hapten exposure (dated by TCRdb to the early 2020s). Unfractionated whole blood was collected in Tempus Blood RNA tubes, and total RNA was extracted from that blood. During library preparation, unique molecular identifiers were attached to individual cDNA molecules so that TCRs could be counted in a quantitative, reproducible way. TCRdb reanalyzed the raw reads on its own, using fastp at Q25 for trimming and MiXCR for clone calling, and kept in-frame beta chains. Every CDR3 protein is listed once, alongside the most common genes and DNA of its rows. Present in this sample are fewer than 150,000 distinct CDR3 sequences, 8.5% of which were seen just once. Clones ranked in the top ten supply 1.4% of the sample. What was sequenced was whole blood. Receptors originate from a human donor in good health. Some clones in this sample may be carry-over from other donors' samples. Donor details come from another sample of the same person, matched by shared clones.

This chain links TRBV4-1 with TRBJ2-7, with 7 nucleotides matching TRBD2. J lost 3 bases, V lost 0 bases, and 14 bases had no gene match. The CDR3 loop spans 18 amino acids. Per germline, CDR1 MGHRA and CDR2 YSYEKL. CDR3 loop: CASSQEPVGTTSNYEQYF. CDR3 bases: TGCGCCAGCAGCCAAGAGCCCGTGGGAACGACTAGCAACTACGAGCAGTACTTC.

The J gene is TRBJ2-7, the V gene TRBV27; either TRBD1 or TRBD2 may fit D (5 bases each). Trimming stripped 5 bases from V and 6 bases from J, with 17 bases between. This CDR3 contains 14 residues. CDR1 is MNHEY and CDR2 is SMNVEV in the germline V gene (reference sequence). The CDR3 sequence is CASSRDVAGGEQYF. The CDR3 bases are TGTGCCAGCAGTCGGGACGTCGCTGGGGGCGAGCAGTACTTC.

The chain joins TRBV2 to TRBJ2-5; D unclear. The CDR3 spans 12 residues. V was trimmed by 6 bases and J by 2 bases, leaving 7 bases between them. From germline, CDR1 is SNHLY and CDR2 FYNNEI. The CDR3 sequence: CASRGDQETQYF. The DNA for the CDR3 is TGTGCCAGCAGGGGTGATCAAGAGACCCAGTACTTC.

This clonotype has a handful of counts. The chain employs TRBV28 and TRBJ2-5; 11 bases are shared with TRBD1. This CDR3 is 16 amino acids long. V dropped 3 bases and J dropped 5; count of bases not matched to a gene: 8. Germline V lookup: CDR1 MDHEN, CDR2 SYDVKM. CDR3 residues: CASSLFGQGASETQYF. CDR3 bases: TGTGCCAGCAGTTTGTTCGGACAGGGGGCTTCTGAGACCCAGTACTTC.

Many counts were recorded for this clonotype. The chain carries TRBV6-6 and TRBJ1-5; 7 positions match TRBD1. This CDR3 has 14 residues. CDR1 MNHNY and CDR2 SVGAGI come from the germline V gene (reference sequence). V lost 2 bases to trimming and J lost 6 bases; unmatched junction nucleotides: 4. DNA of the CDR3: TGTGCCAGCAGTTACCCCAGACAGGGTCAGCCCCAGCATTTT. Its translation is CASSYPRQGQPQHF.

This clonotype was counted only a few times. J is TRBJ2-1 and V is TRBV4-1; 11 positions agree with TRBD2. V was pared by 0 bases and J by 6 bases, with 4 bases of the junction left unmatched. This CDR3 has 16 residues. Germline V CDR1 and CDR2: MGHRA, YSYEKL. In DNA, the CDR3 is TGCGCCAGCAGCCAAGAAGGGCTAGCGGGAGGCAATGAGCAGTTCTTC. Translated: CASSQEGLAGGNEQFF.

The chain employs TRBV4-3 and TRBJ2-4; the match to TRBD1 covers 7 bases. CDR1 and CDR2 (germline): LGHNA, YSLEER. The CDR3 length is 16 residues. The J segment lost 0 bases and the V segment lost 4 bases, leaving 6 bases of the junction unmatched. The CDR3: CASSPWTGLAKNIQYF. CDR3 bases: TGCGCCAGCAGCCCATGGACAGGTCTAGCCAAAAACATTCAGTACTTC.

This clonotype has only a few counts. This chain connects TRBV2 to TRBJ2-7, with D unclear. From germline, CDR1 is SNHLY and CDR2 FYNNEI. This CDR3 region has 17 residues. Between the trimmed V and J ends, which lost 5 bases and 0 bases, there was a span of 20 bases. The CDR3 nucleotides read TGTGCCAGCAGTCGAACAGAGACACCCCTCACCTCCTACGAGCAGTACTTC. It codes for CASSRTETPLTSYEQYF.

The chain joins TRBV9 to TRBJ2-3; D is ambiguous. The CDR3 consists of 12 residues. The V gene lost 3 bases and the J gene lost 5 bases, with 7 bases spanning the gap. The germline CDR1 and CDR2 sequences are SGDLS and YYNGEE. In nucleotides, the CDR3 is TGTGCCAGCAGCGGACCTTTAGATACGCAGTATTTT. It specifies CASSGPLDTQYF.

The chain combines TRBV6-5 with TRBJ2-2; 8 bases agree with TRBD2. This CDR3 region has 14 residues. J lost 7 bases, V lost 5 bases, and 6 bases had no gene match. Germline loops: CDR1 MNHEY, CDR2 SVGAGI. The CDR3 DNA is TGTGCCAGCAGTACGGGGGGGGCAGGCGGGGAGCTGTTTTTT. This encodes CASSTGGAGGELFF.

This clonotype was counted ten times or more. V and J are TRBV7-2 and TRBJ2-1; 11 positions match TRBD2. Trimming took 4 bases from V and 5 from J; bases not matched to a gene: 4. CDR3 length equals 15 residues. Germline V CDR1 and CDR2: SGHTA, FQGNSA. The DNA for the CDR3 is TGTGCCAGCAGCTGGACTAGCGGGTATGACAATGAGCAGTTCTTC. Translated, it gives CASSWTSGYDNEQFF.

The chain uses TRBV7-2 and TRBJ1-2; a weak D match, TRBD1 (5 bases). The CDR3 is made up of 13 amino acids. V was cut by 3 bases and J by 4 bases, with 9 bases left in between. CDR1 is SGHTA, CDR2 FQGNSA, per germline. CDR3: CASSFDSLYGYTF. CDR3 coding DNA: TGTGCCAGCAGCTTCGACAGCCTCTATGGCTACACCTTC.

J is TRBJ1-4 and V is TRBV27; TRBD1 agrees at 7 bases. The CDR3 is 14 amino acids. Germline V gives CDR1 MNHEY, CDR2 SMNVEV (reference sequence). With 1 base clipped from V and 6 bases from J, the junction kept 2 bases outside the gene matches. In DNA, the CDR3 is TGTGCCAGCAGTTTATTTCAGGGGGATGAAAAACTGTTTTTT. Its protein product is CASSLFQGDEKLFF.

In its sample, this clonotype was seen many times. The V and J genes are TRBV7-9 and TRBJ2-3; D possibly corresponds to TRBD2 (6 bases). CDR1 is SEHNR, CDR2 FQNEAQ, per germline (reference sequence). The CDR3 contains 13 residues. V dropped 7 bases and J dropped 7 bases, with 15 bases sitting between them. The CDR3 DNA is TGTGCCAGCAACCCCCCTGGGACTTATACGCAGTATTTT. Protein product: CASNPPGTYTQYF.

This clonotype was counted at least ten times. The chain combines TRBV4-3 with TRBJ1-5; D not resolved. Trimming removed 0 bases from V and 0 bases from J, with 9 bases in between. The CDR3 totals 16 residues. The V gene's germline CDR1 is LGHNA and CDR2 YSLEER. CDR3 residues: CASSQDWPNSNQPQHF. The CDR3 nucleotides are TGCGCCAGCAGCCAAGATTGGCCGAATAGCAATCAGCCCCAGCATTTT.

This clonotype was counted between two and nine times. This chain links TRBV6-2 or TRBV6-3 with TRBJ2-7; D possibly matches TRBD1 or TRBD2 (6 bases each). CDR1 is MNHEY and CDR2 is SVGEGT in the germline V gene. V was shortened by 7 bases and J by 3 bases, with 13 bases between the two germline ends. CDR3 length: 13 amino acids. The DNA of the CDR3 is TGTGCCAGCACCCAAGGGGGGATCTACGAGCAGTACTTC. Protein product: CASTQGGIYEQYF.

This clonotype was counted a few times. The V and J genes are TRBV15 and TRBJ2-1; possible D gene TRBD2, 7 bases. The ends were cut back, 2 bases at V and 3 bases at J, with 26 bases in the middle. Germline V gene data show CDR1 as LNHNV and CDR2 as YYDKDF (reference sequence). The CDR3 contains 20 residues. DNA of the CDR3: TGTGCCACCAGCAGACGTCTTCCCCCACTGGCGGGGGCCGTCTACAATGAGCAGTTCTTC. Amino acids: CATSRRLPPLAGAVYNEQFF.

This clonotype has ten or more counts. J is TRBJ1-5 and V is TRBV4-2; D remains ambiguous. The CDR3 has 14 residues. V gave up 6 bases and J gave up 1 base, with 10 bases separating them. Germline V gene sequence: CDR1 LGHNA, CDR2 YNFKEQ. The CDR3 DNA reads as TGTGCCAGCAGTGGCCCAGCAAGCAATCAGCCCCAGCATTTT. It yields the protein CASSGPASNQPQHF.

The chain carries TRBV5-1 and TRBJ2-7; D gene unclear. V lost 1 base and J lost 3, with 11 bases in between. Germline V gives CDR1 SGHRS, CDR2 YFSETQ. The CDR3 is made up of 14 amino acids. The CDR3 DNA reads TGCGCCAGCAGCTTGAATTCGGGCAGCTACGAGCAGTACTTC. Its protein product is CASSLNSGSYEQYF.

There are many counts of this clonotype. The V gene is TRBV7-9, the J gene TRBJ1-2; 9 bases map to TRBD1. The CDR3 totals 17 residues. Trimming cost V 4 bases and J 4 bases; bases outside gene matches: 13. Germline V gives CDR1 SEHNR, CDR2 FQNEAQ (reference sequence). CDR3 DNA: TGTGCCAGCAGCTCCGGGACAGGGTCTCCACGGATCTATGGCTACACCTTC. This translates into CASSSGTGSPRIYGYTF.

This clonotype was counted at least ten times. CDR3 protein: CSATREFNTDTQYF. CDR3 nucleotides: TGCAGTGCAACCAGAGAATTCAACACAGATACGCAGTATTTT. The chain joins TRBV20-1 to TRBJ2-3; D call uncertain. CDR3 length: 14 amino acids. Trimming shortened V by 6 bases and J by 2 bases, and 15 bases separated the two germline ends. Germline assignment: CDR1 DFQATT and CDR2 SNEGSKA (reference sequence).

This chain connects TRBV6-1 to TRBJ2-1; D may be TRBD1 or TRBD2 (6 bases each). Trimming took 5 bases from V and 9 from J, leaving 20 bases between them. From germline, CDR1 is MNHNS and CDR2 SASEGT. The CDR3 loop spans 15 amino acids. In nucleotides, the CDR3 is TGTGCCAGCAGTTCATCTAGGGGGGACCTGGGTGAGCAGTTCTTC. Translating it yields CASSSSRGDLGEQFF.

This clonotype occurred a few times. V gene TRBV5-1 combines with J gene TRBJ1-1, with D unclear. Germline assignment: CDR1 SGHRS and CDR2 YFSETQ. CDR3 length equals 13 residues. V lost 3 bases and J 5 bases, leaving 11 bases between the germline ends. The CDR3 DNA reads as TGCGCCAGCAGCTCCCCCCCCTGGACTGAAGCTTTCTTT. It is translated as CASSSPPWTEAFF.

This clonotype appeared many times. The CDR3 region is CASSPGQGRNGYTF. The CDR3 coding sequence is TGTGCCAGTAGTCCGGGACAGGGGCGAAATGGCTACACCTTC. The chain employs TRBV19 and TRBJ1-2; 10 bases align to TRBD1. CDR1 is LNHDA, CDR2 SQIVND, per germline (reference sequence). This CDR3 spans 14 amino acids. Trimming cost V 5 bases and J 6 bases; bases outside gene matches: 6.

The rearrangement joins TRBV10-3 to TRBJ1-2, with TRBD1 matching over 9 bases. Per germline, CDR1 ENHRY and CDR2 SYGVKD. Trimming took 1 base from V and 2 from J; bases not matched to a gene: 2. The CDR3 extends over 15 amino acids. The CDR3 DNA sequence: TGTGCCATCAGTGAGTTTGGACAGGGGAACTATGGCTACACCTTC. This translates into CAISEFGQGNYGYTF.

The V call is TRBV5-1, the J call TRBJ2-2; no firm D call. The CDR3 is 13 residues long. CDR1 SGHRS and CDR2 YFSETQ come from the germline V gene. V lost 0 bases to trimming and J lost 3 bases, with 3 bases between them. The CDR3 is CASSLEDTGELFF. CDR3 bases: TGCGCCAGCAGCTTGGAAGACACCGGGGAGCTGTTTTTT.

This clonotype has at least ten counts. The rearrangement links TRBV5-4 to TRBJ1-5; D is possibly TRBD1 (5 bases). V gave up 0 bases and J gave up 6 bases, with 7 bases separating them. The CDR3 is 13 amino acids. Germline values: CDR1 SGHNT, CDR2 YYREEE (reference sequence). In DNA, the CDR3 is TGTGCCAGCAGCTTGGGGGGCTCTCAGCCCCAGCATTTT. Its translation is CASSLGGSQPQHF.